This T cell receptor beta chain was recorded in a study of neurological immune-mediated disorders. The study's findings and limits: Multiple sclerosis was found to have the least TCR clonal expansion, below healthy controls, and HTLV-1-associated myelopathy the most. A possible signature appeared as one related-CDR3 cluster, in which phylogenetic grouping placed the repertoires of 18 of 34 multiple sclerosis patients.

This clonotype was detected ten times or more. Its antigen remains unknown. cDNA synthesis was performed by 5'RACE with 10-nucleotide random UMIs. Using its own MiXCR run on the 5' RACE reads, TCRdb lists one record per CDR3 protein. The sample comprises 40,000 to 50,000 distinct CDR3 sequences, about 2.5% of which are singletons, and approximately 12% rests with the top ten. The sequencing sample was made of PBMCs. The TCR sequence derives from a man aged 25 to 40 with multiple sclerosis.

CDR3 DNA: TGTGCCATCAGTATCGAGGACAGGGGAGAGGAGACCCAGTACTTC. This translates into CAISIEDRGEETQYF. The rearrangement joins TRBV10-3 to TRBJ2-5; the match to TRBD1 covers 9 bases. The CDR3 has 15 residues. Losses at the gene ends were 5 bases for V and 5 bases for J; bases not matched to a gene: 9. Germline values: CDR1 ENHRY, CDR2 SYGVKD.